The 7 T cell receptor beta chains given below trace back to one sample, sequenced in a study of blood T cell repertoires in COVID-19. Data came from immunoSEQ multiplex PCR; TCRdb stores just in-frame clones and leaves some out. The sample includes fewer than 110,000 clones, 70% to 90% seen only once; the top ten take 4.5% to 6%. The sample comprised peripheral blood. These receptors were collected from a man aged 40-49 years with active or convalescent COVID-19.

The chain recombines TRBV28 with TRBJ1-3; 7 bases agree with TRBD1. Germline CDR1 and CDR2: MDHEN and SYDVKM. V shed 6 bases and J 6 bases; nucleotides not matched to a gene: 8. The CDR3 length is 14 residues. CDR3 coding DNA: TGTGCCAGCAGAAGCGACAGGGAGGAAAACACCATATATTTT. This sequence encodes CASRSDREENTIYF. The variable domain in full, completed from reference TRBV28 and TRBJ1-3, reads DVKVTQSSRYLVKRTGEKVFLECVQDMDHENMFWYRQDPGLGLRLIYFSYDVKMKEKGDIPEGYSVSREKKERFSLILESASTNQTSMYLCASRSDREENTIYFGEGSWLTVV.

The chain recombines TRBV28 with TRBJ1-1, with TRBD1 matching over 9 bases. From germline, CDR1 is MDHEN and CDR2 SYDVKM. Germline trimming cut 8 bases from V and 10 bases from J; bases unmatched to any gene: 17. The CDR3 is made up of 15 amino acids. The DNA of the CDR3 is TGTGCCAGCCGACGAACAGGGGGCAGGGAACGGGGAGCTTTCTTT. It encodes CASRRTGGRERGAFF. Looking up the rest from reference TRBV28 and TRBJ1-1 gives the full variable domain: DVKVTQSSRYLVKRTGEKVFLECVQDMDHENMFWYRQDPGLGLRLIYFSYDVKMKEKGDIPEGYSVSREKKERFSLILESASTNQTSMYLCASRRTGGRERGAFFGQGTRLTVV.

V and J are TRBV10-3 and TRBJ2-1; perhaps TRBD2 as D (7 bases). With 9 bases removed from V and 6 bases from J, the gap between germline ends came to 12 bases. The CDR3 consists of 12 residues. The germline gives CDR1 ENHRY, CDR2 SYGVKD. This CDR3 reads CAMGGPFNEQFF. The DNA for the CDR3 is TGTGCCATGGGGGGGCCCTTCAATGAGCAGTTCTTC.

The V call is TRBV6-1, the J call TRBJ2-3, with 7 bases identical to TRBD2. The CDR3 has 16 residues. The V and J ends lost 4 bases and 4 bases, in that order; junction bases with no gene match: 11. Germline V CDR1 and CDR2: MNHNS, SASEGT. The DNA of the CDR3 is TGTGCCAGCAGTGGCCTAGGCGGGAGTTCCTCAGATACGCAGTATTTT. Protein product: CASSGLGGSSSDTQYF.

This clone occurred once. The chain is built from TRBV6-4 and TRBJ1-2, with D possibly being TRBD1 (5 bases). CDR1 and CDR2 from the germline V gene are MRHNA and SNTAGT. The CDR3 loop spans 14 amino acids. V lost 0 bases and J lost 4, with 9 bases in between. The CDR3 DNA is TGTGCCAGCAGTGACTCCGCAGGGTCCTATGGCTACACCTTC. As protein: CASSDSAGSYGYTF.

This clone was counted a single time. The J gene is TRBJ1-5, the V gene TRBV7-2, with a weak D call TRBD1 (5 bases). Germline values: CDR1 SGHTA, CDR2 FQGNSA. Trimming removed 3 bases at V and 6 bases at J, with 15 bases between. The CDR3 spans 15 residues. Here the CDR3 DNA reads TGTGCCAGCAGCTTCTCGCCCAAGGGGTTTCAGCCCCAGCATTTT. Its protein product is CASSFSPKGFQPQHF.

This clone turned up a few times. This chain joins TRBV7-2 and TRBJ1-2; D perhaps matches TRBD1 (6 bases). This CDR3 is built from 15 residues. Looked up from germline, CDR1 is SGHTA and CDR2 is FQGNSA. Trimming shortened V by 0 bases and J by 6 bases, and 14 bases separated the two germline ends. The CDR3 here is CASSLAPDSSHGYTF. In DNA form, the CDR3 reads TGTGCCAGCAGCTTAGCCCCGGACAGTTCCCATGGCTACACCTTC.